This entry features one T cell receptor beta chain sequence. Its antigen is undetermined. The PCR used 60 V beta and 13 J beta primers. TCRdb keeps only in-frame clones here, not all; method: immunoSEQ multiplex PCR. The sample yields some 70,000 clones, 82% seen once. The entry originates in a study of glioma-infiltrating T cells after dendritic cell vaccination. Study summary: Treatment, given 2003 to 2012, was autologous tumor lysate-pulsed dendritic cell vaccination.

Study-wide results and limits: Patients with more pretreatment TILs had longer time to progression and survival.

This CDR3 contains 15 residues. Looked up from germline, CDR1 is SGHAT and CDR2 is FQNNGV. V shed 5 bases and J 3 bases; nucleotides not matched to a gene: 6. The chain links TRBV11-2 to TRBJ2-1; 8 nucleotides agree with TRBD1. This clonotype was obtained from a human donor with glioblastoma. Sequenced here: blood, sampled before dendritic cell vaccination. CDR3 sequence (DNA): TGTGCCAGCAGCCGAACCGGGACAGGCTACAATGAGCAGTTCTTC. Residues: CASSRTGTGYNEQFF.